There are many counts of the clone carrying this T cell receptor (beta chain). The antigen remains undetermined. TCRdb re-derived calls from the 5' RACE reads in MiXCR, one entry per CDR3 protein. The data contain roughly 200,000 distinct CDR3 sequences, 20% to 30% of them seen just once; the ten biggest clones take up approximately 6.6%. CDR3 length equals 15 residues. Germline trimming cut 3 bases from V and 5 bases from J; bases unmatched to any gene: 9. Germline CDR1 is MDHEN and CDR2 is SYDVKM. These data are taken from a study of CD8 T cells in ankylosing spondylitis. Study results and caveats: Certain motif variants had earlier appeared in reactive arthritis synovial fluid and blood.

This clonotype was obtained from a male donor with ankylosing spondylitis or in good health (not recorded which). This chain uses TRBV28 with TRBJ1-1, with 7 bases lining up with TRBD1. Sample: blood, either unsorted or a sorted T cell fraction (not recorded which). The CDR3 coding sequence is TGTGCCAGCAGTTTCGAGGGGGCTTTTAATACTGAAGCTTTCTTT. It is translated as CASSFEGAFNTEAFF.